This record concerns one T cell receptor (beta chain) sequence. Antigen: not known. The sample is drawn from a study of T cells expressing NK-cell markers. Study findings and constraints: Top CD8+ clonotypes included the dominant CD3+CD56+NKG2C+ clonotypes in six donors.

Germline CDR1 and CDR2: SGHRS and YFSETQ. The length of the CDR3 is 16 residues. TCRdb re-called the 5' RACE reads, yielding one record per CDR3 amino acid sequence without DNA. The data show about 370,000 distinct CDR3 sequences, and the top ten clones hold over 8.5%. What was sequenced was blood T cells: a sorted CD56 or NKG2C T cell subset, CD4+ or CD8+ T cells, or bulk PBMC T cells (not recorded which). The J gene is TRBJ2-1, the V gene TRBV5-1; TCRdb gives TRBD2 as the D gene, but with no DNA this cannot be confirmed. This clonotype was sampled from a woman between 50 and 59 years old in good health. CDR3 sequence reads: CASSPTTSGGHNEQFF.